This TCR beta chain was identified in a study of blood T cell repertoires in COVID-19. In the study overall: Samples came from the United States, Italy and Spain, spanning acute and convalescent COVID-19. From T cells, B-cell-depleted T cells, or PBMCs came the material, which was cDNA or gDNA.

Authors' analysis steps: Amplifying reference gene primers gave estimates of nucleated cell counts. Profiling relied on immunoSEQ multiplex PCR, and the TCRdb table lists in-frame clones only, not all of them. V, J and clone size are those of that table, while D and trimming were read from the DNA. In the table there are approximately 400,000 clones, roughly 86% of which are singletons. V shed 2 bases, J shed 5 bases, and the junction held 13 bases outside the gene matches. This CDR3 contains 18 residues. Sequenced material: peripheral blood. The rearrangement links TRBV5-3 to TRBJ2-5, with TRBD2 matching 12 bases. TRBV5-3 is an ORF, and what it does is uncertain. The sequence derives from a human donor with acute or convalescent COVID-19. The donor label of this sample is uncertain. In DNA form, the CDR3 reads TGTGCCAGAAGCTTCTCTAGCGGGGGGGCCCGCCTAAGGGAGACCCAGTACTTC. This encodes CARSFSSGGARLRETQYF.